The next 10 T cell receptor beta chains were all read from a single sample in a study of blood T cell repertoires in COVID-19. TCRdb's copy holds only in-frame clones and misses some; the assay was immunoSEQ multiplex PCR. The sample consists of about 130,000 clones, just under 85% of them appearing once. The sequencing input was PBMCs or T cells enriched from blood (not recorded which). The receptors come from a man aged 45-60 years who had recovered from COVID-19.

The V and J genes are TRBV5-4 and TRBJ2-3; TRBD2 matches at 13 bases. Trimming removed 3 bases from V and 3 bases from J; junction bases left unmatched: 7. The CDR3 is made up of 17 amino acids. Germline V gives CDR1 SGHNT, CDR2 YYREEE (reference sequence). CDR3 DNA sequence: TGTGCCAGCAGCTATAGACTAGCGGGGGGTAGTACAGATACGCAGTATTTT. Its translation: CASSYRLAGGSTDTQYF.

The chain links TRBV6-5 to TRBJ1-1; TRBD1 is a possible D gene (6 bases). V lost 6 bases, J lost 1 base, and 12 bases lay in between. The CDR3 totals 14 residues. The germline V gene has CDR1 MNHEY and CDR2 SVGAGI. The CDR3 DNA sequence: TGTGCCAGCAGGCGGACAGTGGAGAACACTGAAGCTTTCTTT. Protein product: CASRRTVENTEAFF.

V usage is TRBV9 and J usage is TRBJ1-4, with 8 positions matching TRBD1. The V and J ends lost 4 bases and 4 bases, in that order; junction bases with no gene match: 15. The CDR3 has 18 residues. Per germline, CDR1 SGDLS and CDR2 YYNGEE. CDR3 residues: CASSPKPDRVKLNEKLFF. CDR3 DNA: TGTGCCAGCAGCCCCAAGCCGGACAGGGTCAAGCTTAATGAAAAACTGTTTTTT.

V is TRBV2 and J is TRBJ2-7; 7 bases are shared with TRBD1. This CDR3 has 14 residues. CDR1 and CDR2 (germline): SNHLY, FYNNEI. V lost 6 bases, J lost 3 bases, and 8 bases stayed unmatched. The CDR3 DNA reads TGTGCCAGCAGCCTTGGGAACAGGGGCTACGAGCAGTACTTC. As protein: CASSLGNRGYEQYF.

This clone has a single count. The rearrangement uses TRBV7-2 and TRBJ1-2, with 12 bases aligning to TRBD1. The V and J ends lost 3 bases and 4 bases, in that order; junction bases with no gene match: 3. Germline V lookup: CDR1 SGHTA, CDR2 FQGNSA. This CDR3 has 15 residues. The CDR3 DNA sequence: TGTGCCAGCAGCTTGGTGGGACAGGGGGCCTATGGCTACACCTTC. This codes for CASSLVGQGAYGYTF.

The genes are TRBV10-3 and TRBJ2-1; 9 nucleotides align to TRBD2. Germline V gene lookup returns CDR1 ENHRY and CDR2 SYGVKD. The CDR3 consists of 14 residues. After removal of 11 bases from V and 5 bases from J, the junction contained 10 bases not matched to a gene. The CDR3 nucleotides read TGTGCCCCGGGGTTGCGGGGGGGTGACAATGAGCAGTTCTTC. It is translated as CAPGLRGGDNEQFF.

This clone was counted only a few times. The J gene is TRBJ1-4, the V gene TRBV5-8, with D maybe TRBD1 (5 bases). Germline CDR1 and CDR2: SGHTS and YDEGEE. The CDR3 totals 15 residues. V was shortened by 0 bases and J by 6 bases, with 12 bases between the two germline ends. The CDR3 bases are TGTGCCAGCAGCTTGGGGGGCAGAGTTCATGAAAAACTGTTTTTT. Translating it yields CASSLGGRVHEKLFF.

This clone showed up just a few times. The rearrangement joins TRBV19 to TRBJ1-2; no reliable D call. CDR1 is LNHDA and CDR2 is SQIVND in the germline V gene (reference sequence). V was trimmed by 5 bases and J by 3 bases, leaving 16 bases between them. The CDR3 is made up of 15 amino acids. The CDR3 DNA sequence: TGTGCCAGTAGTCGGTTTGGCACCGGGGACTATGGCTACACCTTC. This translates into CASSRFGTGDYGYTF.

The J gene is TRBJ2-2, the V gene TRBV7-2; 11 bases are shared with TRBD2. This CDR3 has 17 residues. Germline V CDR1 and CDR2: SGHTA, FQGNSA. The V gene end was trimmed by 5 bases and the J gene end by 2 bases; junction bases not matched to a gene: 7. In nucleotides, the CDR3 is TGTGCCAGCAGCAAAACGGGACTAGCGGTCAACACCGGGGAGCTGTTTTTT. Its protein is CASSKTGLAVNTGELFF.

This clone was counted only a few times. The CDR3 region has the DNA TGTGCCAGCAGCGACTCGGGACAGGCCTACAATGAGCAGTTCTTC. Amino acids: CASSDSGQAYNEQFF. The chain links TRBV9 to TRBJ2-1, with 8 bases matching TRBD1. The CDR3 has 15 residues. The V gene end was trimmed by 3 bases and the J gene end by 2 bases; junction bases not matched to a gene: 4. The germline V gene has CDR1 SGDLS and CDR2 YYNGEE.